This paragraph covers one T cell receptor beta chain sequence. Its antigen is as yet unknown. Sequencing used immunoSEQ multiplex PCR; TCRdb keeps in-frame clones, though not all of them. The sample holds approximately 85,000 clones, about 88% seen once. Collection occurred without any documented infections or immune events in donors. This specimen comes from a study of identifying expanded T cells in peripheral blood. Findings and limits, study-wide: Differentially abundant clones: around 1.2 between replicates, 15 to 17 at 2 to 3 weeks, approximately 18 at four. Variance in clone template counts between approximately 2-week samples significantly increased with total template count across all healthy donors.

With V trimmed by 5 bases and J by 4 bases, 5 bases remained unmatched. The CDR3 consists of 14 residues. Germline assignment: CDR1 SGHVS and CDR2 FQNEAQ. The genes are TRBV7-8 and TRBJ2-1; 7 bases fit TRBD1. The receptor was isolated from a person aged 18 to 70 in good health. The specimen sequenced was blood. In DNA form, the CDR3 reads TGTGCCAGCAGCCCTGACAGGGCATACAATGAGCAGTTCTTC. This codes for CASSPDRAYNEQFF.